The entry below describes one T cell receptor (beta chain). Its target antigen remains unknown. Nothing much larger sits one base from this clone, and base qualities are not available. The CDR3 contains 16 residues, cysteine and phenylalanine counted. The retained sequence is limited to the CDR3, 48 bases, with the frame set at the first base. After removal of 4 bases from V and 5 bases from J, the junction retains 8 bases not matched to a gene. CDR1 and CDR2 are drawn from the germline V gene: KGHSH, LQKENI. Library preparation used the immunoSEQ multiplex PCR assay. In the original analysis: To diagnose cytomegalovirus status from the catalog of TCR beta chain sequences, a statistical classification framework was built. The table was pulled from immuneACCESS by TCRdb, which kept in-frame rearrangements only. Such tables lose some clones; where checked, under half of the loss comes from unresolved V genes, and the rest has no known cause. V and J calls and clone size follow that table, whereas D and trimming were derived from the DNA. Recorded for this sample are 250,000 to 400,000 clones; approximately 86% of them occurred a single time. The biggest ten clones account for around 0.91% of the sample.

This specimen belongs to a study of cytomegalovirus exposure and HLA in healthy donors (dated by TCRdb to 2016 to 2017). Context from the whole study: According to a later analysis, the 120 or so validation repertoires were produced on the same platform as the 666 repertoires of the first cohort. Besides the first cohort of 550 to 750 subjects, a separate validation cohort made up of around 120 different subjects was used. The study aimed to test whether signatures of past pathogen exposure could be identified by cataloging public T cell receptors. To predict cytomegalovirus infection status, the study combined high-throughput TCR immunosequencing, statistical association of individual TCRs with disease status, and machine learning. What the authors observed across the whole study: Most TCR sequences were seen in very few donors, while some public TCRs were found in many individuals. In vitro tests confirmed that a few of the cytomegalovirus-associated TCR beta chains recognize cytomegalovirus antigens. The study gave a list of under 200 TCR beta chains associated with cytomegalovirus. In a later analysis, TCRs clustered in the first cohort were found to also tend to co-occur in the roughly 120 validation repertoires, with 85% to 95% of cluster scores above 0. The classifier was reported to diagnose cytomegalovirus status with high specificity and sensitivity in both the original cohort and the validation cohort. According to the authors, the approach could potentially be generalized to other disease states and immunological phenotypes. A later analysis lacked HLA typing for the validation cohort, so it scored co-occurrence in that cohort across all 120 or so repertoires.

The donors belonged to the validation cohort of over a hundred subjects, which was separate from the approximately 660-subject first cohort. The chain employs TRBV18 and TRBJ2-1; TRBD1 lines up with 10 middle nucleotides. The source material was PBMCs. The receptor was isolated from a man younger than 45 in good health and CMV-seronegative. The CDR3 reads CASSQGGQGFNNEQFF. The bases read TGTGCCAGCTCACAAGGGGGACAGGGGTTTAACAATGAGCAGTTCTTC.